The clone carrying this T cell receptor beta chain was observed a few times. With 6 bases clipped from V and 2 bases from J, the junction kept 7 bases outside the gene matches. This CDR3 comprises 17 residues. Germline V lookup: CDR1 DFQATT, CDR2 SNEGSKA (reference sequence). TCRdb re-analysed the RT-PCR reads in MiXCR, keeping a single row per CDR3 protein. The sample lists more than 550,000 distinct CDR3 sequences; around 14% were seen once. The V and J genes are TRBV20-1 and TRBJ2-1; 16 bases line up with TRBD2. The TCR was taken from a female donor in good health, serving as a healthy control. The material sequenced was memory CD4+ T cells from blood. The CDR3 nucleotides are TGCAGTGCACCCGGGACTAGCGGGAGGGCCGCCTACAATGAGCAGTTCTTC. Translating gives CSAPGTSGRAAYNEQFF.